A selection of T cell receptor beta chains follows, all from one sample in a study of post-analysis software for immune sequencing data. Via MiXCR, TCRdb re-called the PCR reads, giving one row per CDR3 protein. The sample records 650,000 to 850,000 distinct CDR3 sequences, just over 45% being singletons. The sample comprised blood. The receptors stem from a girl aged 5 to 17 with multiple sclerosis. Each CDR3 is given with its conserved first and last residue. A D gene is named only where the DNA matches it firmly. Clone size, where shown, is once, few, many, or a class for clones that have expanded.

V	size	J	D	CDR3	DNA
TRBV12-3/TRBV12-4	.	TRBJ2-7	.	CASSSTEGPYEQYF	TGTGCCAGCAGCTCGACGGAAGGACCCTACGAGCAGTACTTC
TRBV6-6	.	TRBJ2-5	.	CASSYSWTQETQYF	TGTGCCAGCAGTTACTCTTGGACCCAAGAGACCCAGTACTTC
TRBV6-1	.	TRBJ2-5	TRBD2	CASSSTSGPQETQYF	TGTGCCAGCAGCAGCACTAGCGGACCTCAAGAGACCCAGTACTTC
TRBV15	once	TRBJ1-2	TRBD1	CATSKGTGLNYGYTF	TGTGCCACCAGCAAAGGGACAGGTCTCAACTATGGCTACACCTTC
TRBV28	.	TRBJ2-7	.	CASSPGGTATYEQYF	TGTGCCAGCAGCCCAGGGGGGACAGCAACCTACGAGCAGTACTTC
TRBV6-5	.	TRBJ1-2	TRBD1	CASNTRDRVRGYTF	TGTGCCAGCAACACCCGGGACAGGGTTCGAGGCTACACCTTC
TRBV4-3	.	TRBJ2-7	.	CASSQDGGHEQYF	TGCGCCAGCAGCCAAGATGGGGGACACGAGCAGTACTTC
TRBV6-6	.	TRBJ2-2	TRBD2	CASISAGGTGELFF	TGTGCCAGCATCTCAGCGGGAGGTACCGGGGAGCTGTTTTTT
TRBV20-1	.	TRBJ2-4	.	CSARDEQVVKNIQYF	TGCAGTGCTAGAGATGAACAGGTTGTCAAAAACATTCAGTACTTC
TRBV27	few	TRBJ2-7	.	CASSISPYYEQYF	TGTGCCAGCAGTATCTCCCCGTACTACGAGCAGTACTTC